The 27 T cell receptor beta chains in this list originate from one sample, sequenced in a study of T cells in narcolepsy. Assay used: immunoSEQ multiplex PCR; TCRdb lists only in-frame clones, some missing. The sample carries more than 10,000 clones, about 75% recorded once. Material: CD45RA- memory CD8+ T cells from PBMCs. These TCRs come from a human donor with narcolepsy.

The chain uses TRBV2 and TRBJ2-7, with TRBD1 as a possible D gene (6 bases). V shed 6 bases and J shed 0 bases, with 12 bases lying between them. Germline CDR1 and CDR2: SNHLY and FYNNEI. There are 14 residues in the CDR3. CDR3 loop: CASSPQGSSYEQYF. CDR3 sequence (DNA): TGTGCCAGCAGCCCCCAGGGGAGCTCCTACGAGCAGTACTTC.

The sample holds one count of this clone. The chain employs TRBV7-9 and TRBJ2-1; either TRBD1 or TRBD2 may fit D (6 bases each). The CDR3 is 16 amino acids. Germline V gene lookup returns CDR1 SEHNR and CDR2 FQNEAQ (reference sequence). V gave up 7 bases and J gave up 10 bases, with 26 bases separating them. The DNA of the CDR3 is TGTGCCAGCAACTCCCCCAAAAGTAACGGGGGCGGGGAGCAGTTCTTC. It is translated as CASNSPKSNGGGEQFF.

The chain links TRBV4-3 to TRBJ1-1, with D maybe TRBD1 (6 bases). Trimming shortened V by 0 bases and J by 6 bases, and 17 bases separated the two germline ends. This CDR3 is 16 amino acids long. Germline V gives CDR1 LGHNA, CDR2 YSLEER. The CDR3 sequence: CASSQDSMGALAEAFF. CDR3 bases: TGCGCCAGCAGCCAAGATTCGATGGGGGCTCTCGCTGAAGCTTTCTTT.

The rearrangement links TRBV7-9 to TRBJ2-2; 8 positions agree with TRBD1. V dropped 5 bases and J dropped 4; count of bases not matched to a gene: 6. The CDR3 is made up of 15 amino acids. The germline CDR1 and CDR2 sequences are SEHNR and FQNEAQ (reference sequence). DNA for the CDR3: TGTGCCAGCAGCCCGACAGGGGAGCCCACCGGGGAGCTGTTTTTT. Residues: CASSPTGEPTGELFF. Complete variable domain (other parts from reference TRBV7-9 and TRBJ2-2): DTGVSQNPRHKITKRGQNVTFRCDPISEHNRLYWYRQTLGQGPEFLTYFQNEAQLEKSRLLSDRFSAERPKGSFSTLEIQRTEQGDSAMYLCASSPTGEPTGELFFGEGSRLTVL.

The chain employs TRBV6-4 and TRBJ2-7, with D possibly matching TRBD1 (6 bases). This CDR3 spans 16 amino acids. V lost 0 bases to trimming and J lost 1 base, with 13 bases between them. CDR1 is MRHNA and CDR2 is SNTAGT in the germline V gene. The CDR3 DNA follows: TGTGCCAGCAGTGACTCTTACAGGGTATTGTCCTACGAGCAGTACTTC. It encodes CASSDSYRVLSYEQYF.

The chain employs TRBV28 and TRBJ2-1, with D perhaps assigned TRBD1 or TRBD2 (5 bases each). The CDR3 spans 15 residues. V gave up 10 bases and J gave up 2 bases, with 18 bases separating them. Germline CDR1 MDHEN, CDR2 SYDVKM. CDR3 coding DNA: TGTGCCACCGCCGCCGGGGACCGAACCTACAATGAGCAGTTCTTC. This translates into CATAAGDRTYNEQFF.

This clone has a handful of counts. V gene TRBV30 combines with J gene TRBJ2-7; the match to TRBD2 covers 11 bases. Germline values: CDR1 GTSNPN, CDR2 SVGIG (reference sequence). V shed 3 bases, J shed 5 bases, and the junction held 6 bases outside the gene matches. The CDR3 totals 14 residues. DNA of the CDR3: TGTGCCTGGAGCCCTATAGCGGGAGGGAACGAGCAGTACTTC. Translating gives CAWSPIAGGNEQYF.

The chain employs TRBV7-9 and TRBJ2-2; TRBD1 agrees at 12 bases. CDR1 SEHNR and CDR2 FQNEAQ come from the germline V gene (reference sequence). CDR3 length equals 16 residues. V lost 6 bases to trimming and J lost 5 bases; unmatched junction nucleotides: 7. CDR3 nucleotide sequence: TGTGCCAGCAGTCCACCGGGACAGGGGGCAACCGGGGAGCTGTTTTTT. Residues: CASSPPGQGATGELFF. The full variable domain, rest sourced from reference TRBV7-9 and TRBJ2-2, is DTGVSQNPRHKITKRGQNVTFRCDPISEHNRLYWYRQTLGQGPEFLTYFQNEAQLEKSRLLSDRFSAERPKGSFSTLEIQRTEQGDSAMYLCASSPPGQGATGELFFGEGSRLTVL.

CDR3 protein: CASSRFGGNTEAFF. The CDR3 bases are TGTGCCAGCAGCCGCTTCGGGGGAAACACTGAAGCTTTCTTT. The V and J genes are TRBV14 and TRBJ1-1, with D perhaps TRBD1 (5 bases). Germline CDR1 reads SGHDN; CDR2 reads FVKESK. The CDR3 runs 14 residues. Trimming cost V 4 bases and J 2 bases, with 11 bases left between them.

The genes are TRBV30 and TRBJ2-7; 8 positions agree with TRBD1. J lost 2 bases, V lost 1 base, and 4 bases had no gene match. The length of the CDR3 is 14 residues. Germline V lookup: CDR1 GTSNPN, CDR2 SVGIG (reference sequence). The CDR3 region is CAWSEPQGAYEQYF. In DNA, the CDR3 is TGTGCCTGGAGTGAACCACAGGGGGCCTACGAGCAGTACTTC.

The rearrangement joins TRBV28 to TRBJ1-5, with 8 nucleotides matching TRBD1. There are 19 residues in the CDR3. Germline loops: CDR1 MDHEN, CDR2 SYDVKM. The J segment lost 6 bases and the V segment lost 4 bases, leaving 20 bases of the junction unmatched. CDR3 coding DNA: TGTGCCAGCAGTTCTCAGGACAGGGCCAAATTTGCGAACCGTCAGCCCCAGCATTTT. Residues: CASSSQDRAKFANRQPQHF.

This clone was recorded a few times. V and J are TRBV4-3 and TRBJ1-1; TRBD1 might be the D (6 bases). CDR3 size: 15 residues. Germline V gene sequence: CDR1 LGHNA, CDR2 YSLEER. Trimming pared 3 bases from V and 5 bases from J, leaving 16 bases between. CDR3 nucleotide sequence: TGCGCCAGCAGCCAGGATGGAGGGGGAGCGACTGAAGCTTTCTTT. Translating it yields CASSQDGGGATEAFF.

This clone has a handful of counts. The chain combines TRBV28 with TRBJ2-1; TRBD2 matches at 7 bases. The CDR3 sequence is 15 residues long. CDR1 is MDHEN, CDR2 SYDVKM, per germline. Trimming at V came to 5 bases and at J to 4 bases, leaving 8 bases not matched to a gene. The CDR3 DNA reads TGTGCCAGCAGTCTTCGGGGGGAGGGGTACAATGAGCAGTTCTTC. Translation gives CASSLRGEGYNEQFF.

The genes are TRBV28 and TRBJ1-2; D is undetermined. This CDR3 spans 13 amino acids. Deletions cut 0 bases from V and 7 bases from J, with 9 bases between. Germline V gene sequence: CDR1 MDHEN, CDR2 SYDVKM. The CDR3 DNA sequence: TGTGCCAGCAGTTTATGCTTCCCTTGTGGCTACACCTTC. Translation gives CASSLCFPCGYTF.

The chain combines TRBV6-5 with TRBJ1-1, with unresolved D. Germline CDR1 is MNHEY and CDR2 is SVGAGI. V was trimmed by 11 bases and J by 1 base, leaving 8 bases between them. The CDR3 spans 11 residues. The CDR3 DNA is TGTGCCGGCGGGGAGAACACTGAAGCTTTCTTT. Translated, it gives CAGGENTEAFF.

By frequency in the sample, this clone is hyperexpanded. This rearrangement joins TRBV7-9 to TRBJ1-6; D perhaps matches TRBD1 (5 bases). CDR3 length equals 14 residues. CDR1 SEHNR and CDR2 FQNEAQ come from the germline V gene (reference sequence). V was clipped by 4 bases and J by 8 bases, with 12 bases between them. The CDR3 DNA is TGTGCCAGCAGCTCCGTCGCGGGGGATTCACCCCTCCACTTT. Translated, it gives CASSSVAGDSPLHF. The full variable domain, completed using reference TRBV7-9 and TRBJ1-6, is DTGVSQNPRHKITKRGQNVTFRCDPISEHNRLYWYRQTLGQGPEFLTYFQNEAQLEKSRLLSDRFSAERPKGSFSTLEIQRTEQGDSAMYLCASSSVAGDSPLHFGNGTRLTVT.

V and J are TRBV19 and TRBJ2-7; D is perhaps TRBD1 (5 bases). The CDR3 runs to 11 residues. V lost 6 bases and J 7 bases, leaving 10 bases between the germline ends. Germline CDR1 LNHDA, CDR2 SQIVND (reference sequence). This chain's CDR3 is CASSPGSEQYF. CDR3 in DNA: TGTGCCAGTAGCCCAGGGTCAGAGCAGTACTTC.

Comments on this clone: This may come from a read error, since a much larger clone is one base off. This rearrangement joins TRBV28 to TRBJ1-6; 8 positions agree with TRBD1. The CDR3 has 15 amino acids. The germline V gene has CDR1 MDHEN and CDR2 SYDVKM. V gave up 4 bases and J gave up 11 bases; unmatched junction bases: 10. The CDR3 bases are TGTGCCAGCAGTTCCCGGACAGGGAGGGGGGCACCCCTCCACTTT. Amino acids: CASSSRTGRGAPLHF.

V and J are TRBV4-3 and TRBJ1-6; D unclear. V was clipped by 4 bases and J by 14 bases, with 18 bases between them. CDR1 and CDR2 (germline): LGHNA, YSLEER. The CDR3 totals 14 residues. CDR3 protein: CASSPWTSSPTLHF. In DNA form, the CDR3 reads TGCGCCAGCAGCCCATGGACGAGTTCTCCCACCCTCCACTTT.

This clone came up a few times. This chain connects TRBV10-2 to TRBJ2-1; no firm D call. V lost 3 bases, J lost 3 bases, and 0 bases lay in between. Germline CDR1 and CDR2: WSHSY and SAAADI. The CDR3 extends over 11 amino acids. CDR3 in amino acids: CASSDYNEQFF. The CDR3 DNA reads TGCGCCAGCAGTGACTACAATGAGCAGTTCTTC.

The V gene is TRBV10-1, the J gene TRBJ2-3, with TRBD2 matching over 8 bases. Looked up from germline, CDR1 is WNHNN and CDR2 is SYGVQD (reference sequence). After removal of 9 bases from V and 0 bases from J, the junction contained 5 bases not matched to a gene. The CDR3 is 14 amino acids. CDR3 sequence reads: CASTPSGSTDTQYF. The CDR3 DNA reads TGCGCCAGTACCCCTAGCGGGAGCACAGATACGCAGTATTTT.

The J gene is TRBJ2-3, the V gene TRBV7-9; D is ambiguous. V lost 3 bases to trimming and J lost 0 bases, with 13 bases between them. CDR3 length: 16 amino acids. Per germline, CDR1 SEHNR and CDR2 FQNEAQ (reference sequence). CDR3 nucleotide sequence: TGTGCCAGCAGCTTCCCCCGGTCGGATAGCACAGATACGCAGTATTTT. It is translated as CASSFPRSDSTDTQYF. The full variable domain, completed using reference TRBV7-9 and TRBJ2-3, is DTGVSQNPRHKITKRGQNVTFRCDPISEHNRLYWYRQTLGQGPEFLTYFQNEAQLEKSRLLSDRFSAERPKGSFSTLEIQRTEQGDSAMYLCASSFPRSDSTDTQYFGPGTRLTVL.

The chain joins TRBV19 to TRBJ1-1; D remains ambiguous. Germline-derived CDR1 and CDR2 are LNHDA and SQIVND (reference sequence). Trimming took off 3 bases at V and 2 bases at J, with 10 bases between the two ends. The CDR3 spans 14 residues. The CDR3 DNA reads TGTGCCAGTAGTATGTGGCAGTCTAACACTGAAGCTTTCTTT. It is translated as CASSMWQSNTEAFF.

The chain couples TRBV5-5 to TRBJ2-7, with unresolved D. Trimming cost V 3 bases and J 0 bases, with 10 bases left between them. The length of the CDR3 is 14 residues. Germline V CDR1 and CDR2: SGHKS, YYEKEE (reference sequence). In DNA form, the CDR3 reads TGTGCCAGCAGCTCAGATTGGGGCTCCTACGAGCAGTACTTC. Its protein product is CASSSDWGSYEQYF. Based on the CDR3 plus reference TRBV5-5 and TRBJ2-7, the full variable domain is DAGVTQSPTHLIKTRGQQVTLRCSPISGHKSVSWYQQVLGQGPQFIFQYYEKEERGRGNFPDRFSARQFPNYSSELNVNALLLGDSALYLCASSSDWGSYEQYFGPGTRLTVT.

The rearrangement links TRBV6-6 to TRBJ2-5, with 9 bases identical to TRBD1. With 5 bases clipped from V and 5 bases from J, the junction kept 6 bases outside the gene matches. Germline CDR1 reads MNHNY; CDR2 reads SVGAGI (reference sequence). The CDR3 covers 14 residues. The CDR3 sequence: CASSRTGEGETQYF. CDR3 sequence (DNA): TGTGCCAGCAGTCGGACAGGGGAGGGTGAGACCCAGTACTTC.

This clone was detected a few times. The chain recombines TRBV5-4 with TRBJ2-5, with 9 bases matching TRBD2. The germline gives CDR1 SGHNT, CDR2 YYREEE (reference sequence). Trimming cost V 4 bases and J 4 bases; bases outside gene matches: 14. CDR3 length: 17 amino acids. The CDR3 DNA reads as TGTGCCAGCAGCCAAGGAGGAGCGGGGGGCGGGGCAGAGACCCAGTACTTC. Its translation: CASSQGGAGGGAETQYF.

The chain recombines TRBV7-3 with TRBJ2-3; TRBD2 matches 14 bases. The germline CDR1 and CDR2 sequences are SGHTA and FQGTGA. CDR3 size: 15 residues. J was trimmed by 6 bases and V by 5 bases; bases with no gene match: 4. CDR3 loop: CASSPGTSGGDTQYF. The CDR3 region has the DNA TGTGCCAGCAGCCCCGGGACTAGCGGGGGTGATACGCAGTATTTT.